Presented here are 22 T cell receptor beta chains from one specimen sequenced in a study of spatial heterogeneity in lung cancer. General study findings and limits: For expanded intratumoral alpha and beta TCRs, counts tracked tumor mutation counts.

What these receptors recognize is not known. TCRdb called the 5' RACE reads again in MiXCR, with one record for every CDR3 protein. The repertoire holds 4,500 to 6,500 distinct CDR3 sequences, around a quarter seen once, with around 23% in the top ten. Stated time point: sample taken at primary tumor resection. Sequencing was performed on lung tumor tissue, taken at surgery. All receptors derive from a male donor with early-stage non-small cell lung cancer.

The chain uses TRBV7-2 and TRBJ2-3; weak D call: TRBD1 (6 bases). The CDR3 is 16 amino acids. Germline V gene data show CDR1 as SGHTA and CDR2 as FQGNSA. The germline V and J ends were trimmed by 7 bases and 1 base, with 18 bases remaining between them. The CDR3: CASTVIDRLGTDTQYF. The CDR3 coding sequence is TGTGCCAGCACCGTAATCGACAGGTTAGGCACAGATACGCAGTATTTT. The variable domain in full, with the rest retrieved from reference TRBV7-2 and TRBJ2-3, is GAGVSQSPSNKVTEKGKDVELRCDPISGHTALYWYRQSLGQGLEFLIYFQGNSAPDKSGLPSDRFSAERTGGSVSTLTIQRTQQEDSAVYLCASTVIDRLGTDTQYFGPGTRLTVL.

The chain recombines TRBV29-1 with TRBJ2-7; perhaps TRBD1 as D (6 bases). Deletions cut 6 bases from V and 2 bases from J, with 11 bases between. CDR1 SQVTM and CDR2 ANQGSEA come from the germline V gene. This CDR3 has 12 residues. CDR3 DNA: TGCAGCGTGGGACACTATACCTACGAGCAGTACTTC. The encoded protein is CSVGHYTYEQYF.

This clonotype was seen only a few times. The rearrangement uses TRBV5-4 and TRBJ2-2, with TRBD2 matching over 9 bases. The CDR3 loop spans 17 amino acids. CDR1 and CDR2 from the germline V gene are SGHNT and YYREEE (reference sequence). V lost 0 bases to trimming and J lost 8 bases; unmatched junction nucleotides: 11. The CDR3 DNA follows: TGTGCCAGCAGCTTGGACCGGATCTTAGCGGGAGCTGGGGAGCTGTTTTTT. This codes for CASSLDRILAGAGELFF.

The J gene is TRBJ2-3, the V gene TRBV5-4; 12 bases align to TRBD2. This CDR3 is 16 amino acids long. Germline V gene sequence: CDR1 SGHNT, CDR2 YYREEE (reference sequence). Losses at the gene ends were 4 bases for V and 2 bases for J; bases not matched to a gene: 5. The DNA of the CDR3 is TGTGCCAGCAGCGGACTAGCGGGACTTACCACAGATACGCAGTATTTT. Residues: CASSGLAGLTTDTQYF.

There are a few counts of this clonotype. This chain uses TRBV11-2 with TRBJ2-1; the match to TRBD1 covers 7 bases. Germline-derived CDR1 and CDR2 are SGHAT and FQNNGV. The V gene end was trimmed by 4 bases and the J gene end by 6 bases; junction bases not matched to a gene: 9. The CDR3 is 15 residues long. In nucleotides, the CDR3 is TGTGCCAGCAGCTCCGGGACAGCGGTCTCCAATGAGCAGTTCTTC. Encoded protein: CASSSGTAVSNEQFF.

Relative to its sample, this clonotype is medium-sized. The chain joins TRBV20-1 to TRBJ2-7, with D possibly TRBD1 on 5 matching bases. The CDR3 has 12 residues. In germline, CDR1 is DFQATT, CDR2 SNEGSKA (reference sequence). With 0 bases removed from V and 4 bases from J, the gap between germline ends came to 7 bases. CDR3 amino acids: CSAREGRYEQYF. The CDR3 region has the DNA TGCAGTGCTAGAGAGGGGCGATACGAGCAGTACTTC.

The chain carries TRBV28 and TRBJ2-7; a weak D match, TRBD2 (5 bases). CDR1 MDHEN and CDR2 SYDVKM come from the germline V gene. The CDR3 consists of 14 residues. V lost 2 bases and J lost 2, with 10 bases in between. The CDR3 protein is CASSLRWRTYEQYF. DNA for the CDR3: TGTGCCAGCAGTTTAAGGTGGAGGACCTACGAGCAGTACTTC.

This clonotype is judged medium-sized. The rearrangement links TRBV7-2 to TRBJ1-2; D not resolved. V was shortened by 4 bases and J by 4 bases, with 16 bases between the two germline ends. Germline V CDR1 and CDR2: SGHTA, FQGNSA. CDR3 length equals 15 residues. The CDR3 nucleotides read TGTGCCAGCAGCTGGTCACGGACCCTTAGCTATGGCTACACCTTC. It is translated as CASSWSRTLSYGYTF.

This clonotype was counted between two and nine times. The chain combines TRBV6-4 with TRBJ2-2; D possibly corresponds to TRBD2 (5 bases). Deletions cut 6 bases from V and 1 base from J, with 9 bases between. Germline CDR1 is MRHNA and CDR2 is SNTAGT. CDR3 length: 14 amino acids. The CDR3 sequence: CASRRTLNTGELFF. For the CDR3, the DNA is TGTGCCAGCAGGCGGACTTTGAACACCGGGGAGCTGTTTTTT.

The chain recombines TRBV7-6 with TRBJ2-1; D might be TRBD2 (6 bases). There are 15 residues in the CDR3. V lost 1 base, J lost 8 bases, and 15 bases lay in between. The V gene's germline CDR1 is SGHVS and CDR2 FNYEAQ. The CDR3: CASSLELPSVDEQFF. The CDR3, as DNA: TGTGCCAGCAGCTTAGAGCTCCCTAGCGTCGATGAGCAGTTCTTC.

This clonotype was counted a few times. The V call is TRBV12-5, the J call TRBJ2-7; no clear D. CDR1 is LGHNT and CDR2 is FRNRAP in the germline V gene. V lost 0 bases and J lost 7, with 10 bases in between. The CDR3 is 13 residues long. In DNA form, the CDR3 reads TGTGCTAGTGGTTTGGTAGAAAGGTGGGAGCAGTACTTC. It translates to CASGLVERWEQYF.

V usage is TRBV5-5 and J usage is TRBJ2-7, with unresolved D. The germline gives CDR1 SGHKS, CDR2 YYEKEE (reference sequence). CDR3 length: 14 amino acids. Trimming left V 4 bases short and J 2 bases short, with 13 bases between. The CDR3 here is CASSPDVPAYEQYF. The CDR3, as DNA: TGTGCCAGCAGCCCGGACGTTCCCGCCTACGAGCAGTACTTC.

This clonotype was recorded many times. The rearrangement links TRBV27 to TRBJ2-5, with 7 positions matching TRBD1. V lost 6 bases and J lost 5; bases outside the gene matches: 6. CDR1 and CDR2 (germline): MNHEY, SMNVEV (reference sequence). The CDR3 contains 13 residues. CDR3 DNA sequence: TGTGCCAGCAGAAACAGGGGCGAGGAGACCCAGTACTTC. Its translation: CASRNRGEETQYF.

V usage is TRBV11-2 and J usage is TRBJ2-2; 9 positions agree with TRBD2. The CDR3 length is 17 residues. V lost 8 bases and J lost 4; bases outside the gene matches: 14. Germline CDR1 is SGHAT and CDR2 is FQNNGV. CDR3 amino acids: CASEGLAGTRGTGELFF. DNA for the CDR3: TGTGCCAGCGAGGGGCTAGCGGGAACCCGAGGCACCGGGGAGCTGTTTTTT.

Many counts were recorded for this clonotype. A read error may be the cause here, since a much bigger clone is one base away. The chain carries TRBV28 and TRBJ2-5, with D perhaps given as TRBD1 or TRBD2 (5 bases each). Trimming shortened V by 8 bases and J by 7 bases, and 23 bases separated the two germline ends. CDR1 is MDHEN, CDR2 SYDVKM, per germline. The CDR3 contains 15 residues. CDR3 in amino acids: CASQGNEGPMGTQYF. CDR3 coding DNA: TGTGCCAGCCAGGGTAACGAGGGGCCCATGGGGACCCAGTACTTC.

V and J are TRBV19 and TRBJ2-3; D ambiguous. Germline V gives CDR1 LNHDA, CDR2 SQIVND (reference sequence). The V and J ends lost 0 bases and 0 bases respectively, with 10 bases between them. This CDR3 has 16 amino acids. The chain's CDR3 is CASSIEDLASTDTQYF. CDR3 coding DNA: TGTGCCAGTAGTATAGAGGATTTAGCTAGCACAGATACGCAGTATTTT.

This clonotype rates as medium-sized. J is TRBJ2-7 and V is TRBV20-1; a weak D match, TRBD2 (5 bases). This CDR3 is built from 13 residues. V lost 0 bases to trimming and J lost 2 bases, with 8 bases between them. The germline V gene has CDR1 DFQATT and CDR2 SNEGSKA (reference sequence). The CDR3: CSARESGAYEQYF. As DNA, the CDR3 is TGCAGTGCTAGAGAGAGCGGAGCCTACGAGCAGTACTTC.

V gene TRBV7-2 combines with J gene TRBJ2-1, with TRBD2 identical over 9 bases. J lost 8 bases, V lost 5 bases, and 4 bases had no gene match. From germline, CDR1 is SGHTA and CDR2 FQGNSA. This CDR3 has 13 residues. The CDR3 sequence is CASSRSGSYEQFF. The CDR3 nucleotides are TGTGCCAGCAGCCGTAGCGGGAGCTATGAGCAGTTCTTC.

This clonotype is labeled as medium-sized (0.01 to 0.1%). The chain links TRBV20-1 to TRBJ2-7, with D tentatively TRBD2 (7 bases). The CDR3 is 13 residues long. Per germline, CDR1 DFQATT and CDR2 SNEGSKA (reference sequence). The CDR3 DNA reads as TGCTCCCCCGGGGAGGGGGATTTGTCCGAGCAGTACTTC. Translation gives CSPGEGDLSEQYF.

V and J are TRBV7-6 and TRBJ2-3, with unresolved D. From germline, CDR1 is SGHVS and CDR2 FNYEAQ. The CDR3 contains 15 residues. V was shortened by 5 bases and J by 1 base, with 13 bases between the two germline ends. DNA for the CDR3: TGTGCCAGCAGCCTCGACTGGGGTCGCACAGATACGCAGTATTTT. Protein product: CASSLDWGRTDTQYF.

Judged by abundance, this clonotype is medium-sized (0.01 to 0.1%). The chain links TRBV5-4 to TRBJ2-7; no firm D call. CDR3 length equals 13 residues. Germline loops: CDR1 SGHNT, CDR2 YYREEE (reference sequence). Deletions cut 6 bases from V and 1 base from J, with 11 bases between. The CDR3 region is CASKHPNSYEQYF. Written as DNA, the CDR3 is TGTGCCAGCAAACATCCGAATTCCTACGAGCAGTACTTC.

By frequency in the sample, this clonotype is medium-sized (0.01 to 0.1%). This chain connects TRBV19 to TRBJ2-3; unclear D gene. The CDR3 runs to 14 residues. Germline CDR1 reads LNHDA; CDR2 reads SQIVND (reference sequence). Trimming stripped 5 bases from V and 2 bases from J, with 11 bases between. CDR3 region: CASSLRATTDTQYF. In DNA, the CDR3 is TGTGCCAGTAGTCTTAGAGCCACCACAGATACGCAGTATTTT.